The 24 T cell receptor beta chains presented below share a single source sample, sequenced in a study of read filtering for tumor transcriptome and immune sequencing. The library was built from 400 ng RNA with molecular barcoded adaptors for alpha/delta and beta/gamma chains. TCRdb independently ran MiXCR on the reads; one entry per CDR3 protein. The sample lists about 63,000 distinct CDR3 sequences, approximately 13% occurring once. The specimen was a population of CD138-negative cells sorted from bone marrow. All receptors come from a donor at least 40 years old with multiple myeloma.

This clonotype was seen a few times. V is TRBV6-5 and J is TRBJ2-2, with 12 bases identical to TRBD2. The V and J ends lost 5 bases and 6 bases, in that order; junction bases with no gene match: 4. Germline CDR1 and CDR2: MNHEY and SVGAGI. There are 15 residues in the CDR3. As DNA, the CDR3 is TGTGCCAGCAGTCCTCTAGCGGGAGGGCCCGGGGAGCTGTTTTTT. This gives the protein CASSPLAGGPGELFF.

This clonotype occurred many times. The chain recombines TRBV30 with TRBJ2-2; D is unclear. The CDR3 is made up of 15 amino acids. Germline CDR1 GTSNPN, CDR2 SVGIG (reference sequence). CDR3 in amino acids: CAHTPPSANTGELFF. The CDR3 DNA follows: TGTGCTCACACCCCCCCCTCGGCCAACACCGGGGAGCTGTTTTTT.

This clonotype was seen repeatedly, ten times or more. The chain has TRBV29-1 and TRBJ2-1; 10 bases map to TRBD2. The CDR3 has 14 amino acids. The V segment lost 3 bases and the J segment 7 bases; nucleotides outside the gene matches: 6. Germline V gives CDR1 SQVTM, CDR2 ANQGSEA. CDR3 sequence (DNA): TGCAGCGTTGAGGGTACTAGCGGGACGAATGAGCAGTTCTTC. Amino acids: CSVEGTSGTNEQFF.

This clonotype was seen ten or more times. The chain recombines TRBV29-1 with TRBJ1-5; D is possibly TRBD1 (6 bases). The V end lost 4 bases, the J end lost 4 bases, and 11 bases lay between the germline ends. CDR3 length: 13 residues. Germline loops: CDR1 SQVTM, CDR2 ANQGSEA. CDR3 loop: CSVGGRGNQPQHF. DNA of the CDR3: TGCAGCGTTGGGGGGCGAGGGAATCAGCCCCAGCATTTT.

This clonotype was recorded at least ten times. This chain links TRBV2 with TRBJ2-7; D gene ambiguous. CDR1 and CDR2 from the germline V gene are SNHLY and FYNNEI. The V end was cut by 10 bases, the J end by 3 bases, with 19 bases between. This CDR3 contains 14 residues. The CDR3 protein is CANLVVGTIYEQYF. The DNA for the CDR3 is TGTGCCAATTTGGTGGTCGGCACTATCTACGAGCAGTACTTC.

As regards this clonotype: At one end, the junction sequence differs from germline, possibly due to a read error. DNA of the CDR3: TGTGCCTGCAGCGACGGGACAGTACATCAGCCCCAGCATTTT. Amino acid sequence: CACSDGTVHQPQHF. The chain joins TRBV5-6 to TRBJ1-5; TRBD1 matches 7 bases. CDR3 length: 14 amino acids. CDR1 and CDR2 (germline): SGHDT, YYEEEE. Variable domain in full (rest from reference TRBV5-6 and TRBJ1-5): DAGVTQSPTHLIKTRGQQVTLRCSPKSGHDTVSWYQQALGQGPQFIFQYYEEEERQRGNFPDRFSGHQFPNYSSELNVNALLLGDSALYLCACSDGTVHQPQHFGDGTRLSIL.

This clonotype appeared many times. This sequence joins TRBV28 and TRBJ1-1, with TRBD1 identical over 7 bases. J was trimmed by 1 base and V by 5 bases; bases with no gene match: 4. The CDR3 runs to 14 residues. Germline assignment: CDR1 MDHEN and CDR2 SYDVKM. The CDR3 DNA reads TGTGCCAGCAGTGTGCCAGGGGGGAACACTGAAGCTTTCTTT. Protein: CASSVPGGNTEAFF. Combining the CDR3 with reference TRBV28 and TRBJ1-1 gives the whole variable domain DVKVTQSSRYLVKRTGEKVFLECVQDMDHENMFWYRQDPGLGLRLIYFSYDVKMKEKGDIPEGYSVSREKKERFSLILESASTNQTSMYLCASSVPGGNTEAFFGQGTRLTVV.

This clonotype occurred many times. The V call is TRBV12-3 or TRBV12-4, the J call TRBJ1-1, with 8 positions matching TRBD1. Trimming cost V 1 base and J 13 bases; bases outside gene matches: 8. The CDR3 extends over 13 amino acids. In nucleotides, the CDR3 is TGTGCCAGCAGTTTAGTACAGGGGGACCTCGGTTTCTTT. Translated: CASSLVQGDLGFF.

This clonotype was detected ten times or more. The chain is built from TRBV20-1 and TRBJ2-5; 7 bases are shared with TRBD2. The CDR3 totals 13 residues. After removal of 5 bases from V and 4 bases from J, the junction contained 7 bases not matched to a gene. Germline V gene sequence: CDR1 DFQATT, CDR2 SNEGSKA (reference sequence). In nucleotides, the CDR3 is TGCAGTGCTCAAGGGAGGGCATCAGAGACCCAGTACTTC. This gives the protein CSAQGRASETQYF.

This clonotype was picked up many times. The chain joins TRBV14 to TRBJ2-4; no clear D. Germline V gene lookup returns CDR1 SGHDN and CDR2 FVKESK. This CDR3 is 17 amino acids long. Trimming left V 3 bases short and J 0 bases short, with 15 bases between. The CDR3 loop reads CASSQRNKGEAKNIQYF. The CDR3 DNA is TGTGCCAGCAGCCAGAGGAACAAGGGCGAAGCCAAAAACATTCAGTACTTC. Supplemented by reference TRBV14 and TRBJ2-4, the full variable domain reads EAGVTQFPSHSVIEKGQTVTLRCDPISGHDNLYWYRRVMGKEIKFLLHFVKESKQDESGMPNNRFLAERTGGTYSTLKVQPAELEDSGVYFCASSQRNKGEAKNIQYFGAGTRLSVL.

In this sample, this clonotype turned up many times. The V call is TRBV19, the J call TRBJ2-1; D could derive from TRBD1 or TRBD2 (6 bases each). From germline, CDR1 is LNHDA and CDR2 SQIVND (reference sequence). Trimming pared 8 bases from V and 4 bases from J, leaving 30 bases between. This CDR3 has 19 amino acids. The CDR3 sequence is CASQRGERPGYFGYNEQFF. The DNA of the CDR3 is TGTGCCAGTCAAAGGGGGGAGCGACCGGGGTACTTTGGATACAATGAGCAGTTCTTC.

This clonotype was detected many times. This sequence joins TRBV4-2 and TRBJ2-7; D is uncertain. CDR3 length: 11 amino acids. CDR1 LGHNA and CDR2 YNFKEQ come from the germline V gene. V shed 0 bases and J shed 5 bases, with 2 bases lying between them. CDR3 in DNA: TGTGCCAGCAGCCAAGATAACGAGCAGTACTTC. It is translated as CASSQDNEQYF.

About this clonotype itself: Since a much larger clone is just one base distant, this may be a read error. CDR3 protein: CANSHSPSQPQHF. The CDR3 nucleotides are TGTGCCAACAGCCACAGCCCTAGTCAGCCCCAGCATTTT. The chain uses TRBV7-9 and TRBJ1-5; no reliable D call. The CDR3 length is 13 residues. CDR1 is SEHNR and CDR2 is FQNEAQ in the germline V gene (reference sequence).

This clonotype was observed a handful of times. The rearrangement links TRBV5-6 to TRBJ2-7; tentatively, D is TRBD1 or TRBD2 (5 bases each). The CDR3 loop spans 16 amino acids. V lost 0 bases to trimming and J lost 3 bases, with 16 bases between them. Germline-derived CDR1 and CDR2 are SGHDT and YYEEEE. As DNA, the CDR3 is TGTGCCAGCAGCTTGGCCGCGCGTAGGGACGGCTACGAGCAGTACTTC. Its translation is CASSLAARRDGYEQYF. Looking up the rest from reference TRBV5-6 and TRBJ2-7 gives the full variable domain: DAGVTQSPTHLIKTRGQQVTLRCSPKSGHDTVSWYQQALGQGPQFIFQYYEEEERQRGNFPDRFSGHQFPNYSSELNVNALLLGDSALYLCASSLAARRDGYEQYFGPGTRLTVT.

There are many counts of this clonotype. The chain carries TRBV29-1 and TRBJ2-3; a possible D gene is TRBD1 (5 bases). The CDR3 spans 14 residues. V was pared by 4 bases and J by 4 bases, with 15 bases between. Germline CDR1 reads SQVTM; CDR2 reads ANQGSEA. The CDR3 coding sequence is TGCAGCGTTGGGGTATGGGGCCACGCAGATACGCAGTATTTT. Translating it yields CSVGVWGHADTQYF.

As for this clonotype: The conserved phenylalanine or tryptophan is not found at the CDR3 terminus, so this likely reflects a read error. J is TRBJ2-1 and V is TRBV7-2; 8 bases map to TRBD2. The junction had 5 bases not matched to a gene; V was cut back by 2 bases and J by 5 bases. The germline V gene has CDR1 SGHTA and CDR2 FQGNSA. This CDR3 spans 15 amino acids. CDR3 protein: CASSLLGLADNEQFL. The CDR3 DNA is TGTGCCAGCAGCTTATTAGGACTAGCAGACAATGAGCAGTTCCTC.

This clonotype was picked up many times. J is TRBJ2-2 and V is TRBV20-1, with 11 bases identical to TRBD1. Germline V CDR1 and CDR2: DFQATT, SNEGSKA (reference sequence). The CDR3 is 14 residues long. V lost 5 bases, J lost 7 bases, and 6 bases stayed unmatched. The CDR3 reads CSAGGQGAVGELFF. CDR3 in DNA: TGCAGTGCTGGAGGACAGGGGGCGGTCGGGGAGCTGTTTTTT.

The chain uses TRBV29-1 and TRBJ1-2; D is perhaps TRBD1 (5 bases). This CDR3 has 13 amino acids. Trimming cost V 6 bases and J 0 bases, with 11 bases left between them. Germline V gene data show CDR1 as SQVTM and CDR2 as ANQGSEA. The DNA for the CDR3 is TGCAGCGTCTCATGGGGCCCTAACTATGGCTACACCTTC. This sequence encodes CSVSWGPNYGYTF. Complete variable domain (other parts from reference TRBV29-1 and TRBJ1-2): SAVISQKPSRDICQRGTSLTIQCQVDSQVTMMFWYRQQPGQSLTLIATANQGSEATYESGFVIDKFPISRPNLTFSTLTVSNMSPEDSSIYLCSVSWGPNYGYTFGSGTRLTVV.

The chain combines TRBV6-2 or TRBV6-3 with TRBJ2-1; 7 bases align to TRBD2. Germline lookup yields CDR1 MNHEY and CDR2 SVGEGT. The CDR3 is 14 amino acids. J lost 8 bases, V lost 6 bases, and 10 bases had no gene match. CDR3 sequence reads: CASRKGGSKHEQFF. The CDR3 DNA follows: TGTGCCAGCAGAAAGGGCGGGAGTAAGCATGAGCAGTTCTTC.

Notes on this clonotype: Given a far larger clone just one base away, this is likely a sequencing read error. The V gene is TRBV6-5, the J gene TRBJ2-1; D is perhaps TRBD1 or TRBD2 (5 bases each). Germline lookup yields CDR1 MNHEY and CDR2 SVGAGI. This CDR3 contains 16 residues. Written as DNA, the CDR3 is TGTACCAGCAGTGTCTACCGGGACCCTTTTTACAATGAGCAGTTCTTC. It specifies CTSSVYRDPFYNEQFF.

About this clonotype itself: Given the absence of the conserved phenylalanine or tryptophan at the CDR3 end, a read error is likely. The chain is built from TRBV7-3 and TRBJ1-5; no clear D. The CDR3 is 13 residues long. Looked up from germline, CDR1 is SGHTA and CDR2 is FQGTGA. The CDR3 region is CASSLGSNQTQHL. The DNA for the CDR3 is TGTGCCAGCAGCTTAGGCAGCAATCAGACCCAGCATTTA.

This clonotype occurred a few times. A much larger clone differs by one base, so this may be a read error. In DNA form, the CDR3 reads TGTGCCAGCAGCTTAACGACGGCGGACTATGGCTACGCCTTC. Its protein is CASSLTTADYGYAF. This chain links TRBV11-2 with TRBJ1-2; D gene ambiguous. CDR1 is SGHAT and CDR2 is FQNNGV in the germline V gene. This CDR3 spans 14 amino acids.

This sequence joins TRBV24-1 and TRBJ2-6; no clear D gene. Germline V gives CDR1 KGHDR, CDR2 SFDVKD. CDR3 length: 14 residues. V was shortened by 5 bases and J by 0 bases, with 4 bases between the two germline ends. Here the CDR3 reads CATSADSGANVLTF. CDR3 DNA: TGTGCCACCAGTGCCGACTCTGGGGCCAACGTCCTGACTTTC.

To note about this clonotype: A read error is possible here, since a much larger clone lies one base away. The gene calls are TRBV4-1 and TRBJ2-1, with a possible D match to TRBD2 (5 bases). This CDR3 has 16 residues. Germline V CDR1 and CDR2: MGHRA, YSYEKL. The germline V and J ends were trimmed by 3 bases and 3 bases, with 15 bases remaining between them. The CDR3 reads CASSQNSESLYNEQFF. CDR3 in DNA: TGCGCCAGCAGCCAGAATAGCGAGAGCCTCTACAATGAGCAGTTCTTC.